One sample yielded the 17 T cell receptor beta chains listed below, sequenced in a study of monozygotic twins with inflammatory bowel disease. TCRdb reanalyzed the 5' RACE reads and collapses them to one entry per CDR3 protein, without DNA. This repertoire includes around 150,000 distinct CDR3 sequences. Sequenced material: blood. These receptors all stem from a human donor with ulcerative colitis or Crohn's disease, or a healthy co-twin of an affected twin (not recorded which).

The chain is built from TRBV27 and TRBJ2-7. The CDR3 consists of 13 residues. Germline loops: CDR1 MNHEY, CDR2 SMNVEV (reference sequence). CDR3 amino acids: CASSLRRSYEQYF.

The CDR3 spells CASASFSPRSGELFF. The V call is TRBV5-4, the J call TRBJ2-2; TCRdb's D gene call, TRBD1, goes unchecked for lack of DNA. Per the germline V gene, CDR1 is SGHNT and CDR2 is YYREEE (reference sequence). The CDR3 extends over 15 amino acids. Supplemented by reference TRBV5-4 and TRBJ2-2, the full variable domain reads ETGVTQSPTHLIKTRGQQVTLRCSSQSGHNTVSWYQQALGQGPQFIFQYYREEENGRGNFPPRFSGLQFPNYSSELNVNALELDDSALYLCASASFSPRSGELFFGEGSRLTVL.

This chain connects TRBV5-1 to TRBJ2-7. The CDR3 runs 16 residues. Germline values: CDR1 SGHRS, CDR2 YFSETQ. CDR3 loop: CASSLVLAGGPHEQYF. Variable domain in full (rest from reference TRBV5-1 and TRBJ2-7): KAGVTQTPRYLIKTRGQQVTLSCSPISGHRSVSWYQQTPGQGLQFLFEYFSETQRNKGNFPGRFSGRQFSNSRSEMNVSTLELGDSALYLCASSLVLAGGPHEQYFGPGTRLTVT.

The rearrangement joins TRBV29-1 to TRBJ2-5; the TRBD1 assignment by TCRdb is unverifiable without DNA. Germline V lookup: CDR1 SQVTM, CDR2 ANQGSEA. There are 12 residues in the CDR3. This CDR3 reads CSGGTSQETQYF. The full variable domain, with the rest looked up from reference TRBV29-1 and TRBJ2-5, is SAVISQKPSRDICQRGTSLTIQCQVDSQVTMMFWYRQQPGQSLTLIATANQGSEATYESGFVIDKFPISRPNLTFSTLTVSNMSPEDSSIYLCSGGTSQETQYFGPGTRLLVL.

CDR3 loop: CAWREIGRSGTQYF. The chain is built from TRBV30 and TRBJ2-3; checking the TCRdb D call of TRBD2 is not possible without DNA. Germline CDR1 reads GTSNPN; CDR2 reads SVGIG (reference sequence). The CDR3 extends over 14 amino acids.

The chain is built from TRBV12-3 or TRBV12-4 and TRBJ1-6; TCRdb gives TRBD1 as the D gene, but with no DNA this cannot be confirmed. CDR3 size: 14 residues. Here the CDR3 reads CASSLSGGNSPLHF.

The chain joins TRBV20-1 to TRBJ2-5. Per the germline V gene, CDR1 is DFQATT and CDR2 is SNEGSKA (reference sequence). This CDR3 is 11 amino acids long. The CDR3 sequence: CSARPKETQYF.

This chain links TRBV5-4 with TRBJ1-1. The CDR3 contains 14 residues. CDR1 is SGHNT and CDR2 is YYREEE in the germline V gene (reference sequence). CDR3 sequence reads: CASSLVHLNTEAFF.

The CDR3 here is CASSRDSQAGANVLTF. This sequence joins TRBV12-3 or TRBV12-4 and TRBJ2-6; TCRdb's D call, TRBD1, is unchecked because there is no DNA. The CDR3 has 16 amino acids.

The chain joins TRBV4-3 to TRBJ1-1; TCRdb proposes TRBD1, but this gene call is untestable without DNA. CDR1 is LGHNA, CDR2 YSLEER, per germline. CDR3 length: 14 residues. CDR3 protein: CASSQGDSFNEAFF.

The chain's CDR3 is CASSGRTQEQYF. The genes are TRBV9 and TRBJ2-7. In germline, CDR1 is SGDLS, CDR2 YYNGEE. The CDR3 is made up of 12 amino acids.

The chain carries TRBV6-5 and TRBJ2-3; TCRdb's D gene call, TRBD1, goes unchecked for lack of DNA. The CDR3 length is 15 residues. In germline, CDR1 is MNHEY, CDR2 SVGAGI. This CDR3 reads CASSYSGGSADTQYF.

The chain couples TRBV9 to TRBJ2-7. The CDR3 loop spans 13 amino acids. Germline V CDR1 and CDR2: SGDLS, YYNGEE. CDR3 in amino acids: CASIVGVYDEQYF.

The V and J genes are TRBV28 and TRBJ2-5; lacking DNA, the TRBD1 call made by TCRdb goes unchecked. Germline V lookup: CDR1 MDHEN, CDR2 SYDVKM. The CDR3 contains 16 residues. CDR3 protein: CASSLSGTVFQETQYF. Combining the CDR3 with reference TRBV28 and TRBJ2-5 gives the whole variable domain DVKVTQSSRYLVKRTGEKVFLECVQDMDHENMFWYRQDPGLGLRLIYFSYDVKMKEKGDIPEGYSVSREKKERFSLILESASTNQTSMYLCASSLSGTVFQETQYFGPGTRLLVL.

CDR3 residues: CSVEREGLQDTQYF. The V and J genes are TRBV29-1 and TRBJ2-3; TCRdb indicates TRBD2, and absent DNA this call remains unverified. This CDR3 is built from 14 residues. Germline-derived CDR1 and CDR2 are SQVTM and ANQGSEA.

This chain connects TRBV20-1 to TRBJ2-5; without DNA, the TCRdb call of TRBD1 cannot be checked. CDR1 and CDR2 (germline): DFQATT, SNEGSKA (reference sequence). This CDR3 comprises 12 residues. CDR3 amino acids: CSAQGSEETQYF.

The CDR3 here is CASSNNRFQETQYF. This chain joins TRBV6-5 and TRBJ2-5. This CDR3 has 14 residues. Germline V gene data show CDR1 as MNHEY and CDR2 as SVGAGI.